The source of this T cell receptor beta chain is a study of T cell clonotyping in hematopoietic cell transplantation. The study's findings and limits: At the given depth, recipient repertoires were over 95% de novo clonotypes. Broader posttransplant TCR repertoire diversity was predicted by graft donor and pretransplant recipient Inverse Simpson Index values.

Using immunoSEQ multiplex PCR, the repertoire was profiled, and TCRdb retains in-frame clones only, with some absent. The sample has 10,000 to 14,000 clones; about 88% are singletons. V gave up 3 bases and J gave up 3 bases, with 12 bases separating them. The CDR3 sequence is 14 residues long. Germline V gene sequence: CDR1 MGHRA, CDR2 YSYEKL. About this clone: Its antigen is unknown.

The TCR was taken from a female patient over 55 who had an allogeneic stem cell transplant from an unrelated donor, so the T cells may come from the graft donor. Some clones in this sample may be carry-over from other donors' samples. This chain uses TRBV4-1 with TRBJ2-7, with D possibly TRBD2 on 6 matching bases. The source material was PBMCs, sampled 100 days after allogeneic stem cell transplant. The DNA for the CDR3 is TGCGCCAGCAGCCAGCCCGGGACTCGCTACGAGCAGTACTTC. Its protein product is CASSQPGTRYEQYF.